Detailed here is one TCR beta chain. Germline V gene lookup returns CDR1 SGHTA and CDR2 FQGNSA. V lost 1 base, J lost 11 bases, and 20 bases lay in between. This CDR3 is 15 amino acids long. Data came from immunoSEQ multiplex PCR; TCRdb stores just in-frame clones and leaves some out. The sample lists roughly 2,500,000 clones, 93% seen once, with approximately 0.37% in the top ten. The study drew all its donors from Caucasian adults living in Nashville, Tennessee. The data were obtained in a study of shared clonotypes between healthy human individuals. Study background: The donors, two women and three men, were aged 18 to 49.

This sequence was found in a man in his late teens or twenties in good health. Some clones in this sample may be carry-over from other donors' samples. Sample: naive CD4+ T cells from PBMCs. Subset indicated: CD45RA+ positively selected. The chain carries TRBV7-2 and TRBJ1-1, with D possibly matching TRBD1 (5 bases). The CDR3 protein is CASSLVINRPGEAFF. The CDR3 DNA reads TGTGCCAGCAGCTTAGTGATAAACAGGCCGGGGGAGGCTTTCTTT.